The clone carrying this TCR beta chain has only a few counts. This sample was included in a study of identical twins. The cDNA had a unique molecular identifier and a template-switch universal primer site. TCRdb redid the calling of the 5' RACE reads with MiXCR, one entry per CDR3 protein. Altogether about 530,000 distinct CDR3 sequences are present, around 24% being singletons, with the ten largest covering around 0.47%. CDR1 ENHRY and CDR2 SYGVKD come from the germline V gene. The CDR3 extends over 12 amino acids. Trimming shortened V by 4 bases and J by 8 bases, and 9 bases separated the two germline ends. The sample was also reused in another study, on yellow fever vaccine responses in identical twins.

Sequencing was performed on CD4+ T cells sorted from blood. J is TRBJ2-1 and V is TRBV10-3; D ambiguous. The TCR sequence derives from a woman under 30 in good health. The CDR3 region has the DNA TGTGCCATCAGTGGTCCGCGGTATGAGCAGTTCTTC. Translating it yields CAISGPRYEQFF.